This paragraph covers one T cell receptor (beta chain) sequence. Trimming took 6 bases from V and 6 from J; bases not matched to a gene: 16. In germline, CDR1 is MNHEY, CDR2 SMNVEV (reference sequence). This CDR3 contains 17 residues. The sample is drawn from a study of T cell changes during pregnancy in multiple sclerosis. The table came from immunoSEQ multiplex PCR; TCRdb's copy has only in-frame clones and leaves some out. The sample contains about 110,000 clones, around 90% of which appear only once. The receptor was isolated from a female donor with multiple sclerosis, enrolled in a pregnancy study. The input for sequencing was peripheral blood, taken in the third trimester of pregnancy. The rearrangement joins TRBV27 to TRBJ1-5; 8 bases align to TRBD1. The CDR3 DNA follows: TGTGCCAGCAGCCACTCAATTTCTAGGACAGGGCGTCAGCCCCAGCATTTT. Protein: CASSHSISRTGRQPQHF.